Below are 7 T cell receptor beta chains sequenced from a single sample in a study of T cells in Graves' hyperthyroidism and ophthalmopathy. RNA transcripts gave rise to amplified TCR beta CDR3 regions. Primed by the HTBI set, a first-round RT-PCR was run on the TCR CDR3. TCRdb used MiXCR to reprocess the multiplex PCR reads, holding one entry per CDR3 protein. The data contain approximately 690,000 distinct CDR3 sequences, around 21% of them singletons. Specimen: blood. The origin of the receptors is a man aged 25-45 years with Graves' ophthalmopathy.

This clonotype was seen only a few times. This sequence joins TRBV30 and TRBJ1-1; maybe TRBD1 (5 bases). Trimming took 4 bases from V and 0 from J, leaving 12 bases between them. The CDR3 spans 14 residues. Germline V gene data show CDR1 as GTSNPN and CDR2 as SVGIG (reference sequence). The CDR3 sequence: CAWKEQEMNTEAFF. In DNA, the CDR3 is TGTGCCTGGAAGGAACAGGAGATGAACACTGAAGCTTTCTTT.

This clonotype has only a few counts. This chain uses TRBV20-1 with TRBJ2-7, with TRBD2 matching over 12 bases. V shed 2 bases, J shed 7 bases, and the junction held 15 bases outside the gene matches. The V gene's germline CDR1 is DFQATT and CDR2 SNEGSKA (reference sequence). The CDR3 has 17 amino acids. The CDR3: CSARSWTSGAPVEEQYF. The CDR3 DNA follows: TGCAGTGCTAGATCCTGGACTAGCGGGGCCCCAGTCGAGGAGCAGTACTTC.

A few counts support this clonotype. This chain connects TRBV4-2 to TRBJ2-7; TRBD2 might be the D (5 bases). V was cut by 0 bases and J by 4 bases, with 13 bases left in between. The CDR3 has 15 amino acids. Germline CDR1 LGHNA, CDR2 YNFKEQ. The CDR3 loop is CASSQDRRLGYEQYF. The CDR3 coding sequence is TGTGCCAGCAGCCAAGATCGGAGGTTGGGGTACGAGCAGTACTTC.

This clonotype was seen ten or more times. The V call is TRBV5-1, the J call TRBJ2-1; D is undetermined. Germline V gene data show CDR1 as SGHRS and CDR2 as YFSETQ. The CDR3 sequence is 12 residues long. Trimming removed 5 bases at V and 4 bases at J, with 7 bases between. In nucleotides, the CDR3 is TGCGCCAGCAGTGGAGCGTACAATGAGCAGTTCTTC. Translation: CASSGAYNEQFF.

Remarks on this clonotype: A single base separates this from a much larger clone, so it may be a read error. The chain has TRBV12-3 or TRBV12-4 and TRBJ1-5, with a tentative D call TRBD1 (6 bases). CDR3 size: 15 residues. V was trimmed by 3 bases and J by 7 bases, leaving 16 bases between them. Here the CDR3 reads CASSFPEEGGQPQHF. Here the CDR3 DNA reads TGTGCCAGCAGTTTCCCCGAAGAGGGGGGGCAGCCCCAGCATTTT.

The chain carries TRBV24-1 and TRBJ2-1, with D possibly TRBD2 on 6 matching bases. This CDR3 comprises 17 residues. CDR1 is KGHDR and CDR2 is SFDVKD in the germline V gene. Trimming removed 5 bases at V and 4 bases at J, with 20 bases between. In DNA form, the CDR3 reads TGTGCCACCAGTGTCCACCTGGGGGGAGACCTTTACAATGAGCAGTTCTTC. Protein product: CATSVHLGGDLYNEQFF.

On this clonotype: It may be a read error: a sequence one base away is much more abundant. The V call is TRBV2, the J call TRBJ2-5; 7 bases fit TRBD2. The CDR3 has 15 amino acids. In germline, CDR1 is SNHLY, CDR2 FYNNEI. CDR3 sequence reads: CASRNGREMEEIQYF. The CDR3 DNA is TGTGCCAGCAGGAACGGGCGGGAGATGGAAGAGATCCAGTACTTC.